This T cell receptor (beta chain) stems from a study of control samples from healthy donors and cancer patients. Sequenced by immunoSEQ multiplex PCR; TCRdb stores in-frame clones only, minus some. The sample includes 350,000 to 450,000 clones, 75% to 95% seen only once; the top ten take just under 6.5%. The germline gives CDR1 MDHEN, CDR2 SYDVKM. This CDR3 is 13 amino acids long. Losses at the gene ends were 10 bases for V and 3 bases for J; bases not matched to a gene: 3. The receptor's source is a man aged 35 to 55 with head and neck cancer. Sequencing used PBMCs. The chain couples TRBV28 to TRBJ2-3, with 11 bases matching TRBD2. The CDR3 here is CAILAGETDTQYF. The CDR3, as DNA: TGTGCCATACTAGCGGGAGAAACAGATACGCAGTATTTT.